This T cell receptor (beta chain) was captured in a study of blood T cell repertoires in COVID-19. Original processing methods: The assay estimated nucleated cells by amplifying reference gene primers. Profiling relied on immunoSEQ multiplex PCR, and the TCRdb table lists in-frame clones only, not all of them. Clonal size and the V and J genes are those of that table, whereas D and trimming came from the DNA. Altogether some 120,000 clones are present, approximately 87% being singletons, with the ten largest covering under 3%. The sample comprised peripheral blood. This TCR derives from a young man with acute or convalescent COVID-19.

The CDR3 DNA sequence: TGTGCCAGCAGCGGAAGCGGGGCAGATACGCAGTATTTT. This gives the protein CASSGSGADTQYF. This sequence joins TRBV13 and TRBJ2-3, with 7 bases aligning to TRBD2. Germline assignment: CDR1 PRHDT and CDR2 FYEKMQ (reference sequence). V was clipped by 5 bases and J by 4 bases; unmatched bases: 3. The CDR3 is 13 amino acids.